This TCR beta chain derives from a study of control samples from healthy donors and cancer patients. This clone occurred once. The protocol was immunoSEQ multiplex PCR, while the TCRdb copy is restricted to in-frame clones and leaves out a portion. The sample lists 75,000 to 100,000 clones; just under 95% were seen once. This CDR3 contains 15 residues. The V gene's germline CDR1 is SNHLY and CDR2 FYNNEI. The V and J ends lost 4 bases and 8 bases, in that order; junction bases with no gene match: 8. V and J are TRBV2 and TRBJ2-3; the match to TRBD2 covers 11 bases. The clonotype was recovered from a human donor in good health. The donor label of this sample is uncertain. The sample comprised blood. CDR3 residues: CASSGSGTSGFTQYF. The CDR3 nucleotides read TGTGCCAGCAGTGGGTCAGGGACTAGCGGCTTTACGCAGTATTTT.